The clone carrying this T cell receptor beta chain showed up just a few times. V gave up 8 bases and J gave up 4 bases, with 15 bases separating them. The germline gives CDR1 MNHNS, CDR2 SASEGT. This CDR3 region has 14 residues. These data belong to a study of CD8 T cells in Susac syndrome. Reverse transcription used about 0.45 to 1 ug RNA and random hexamers. Each CDR3 protein gets one entry after TCRdb re-called the immunoSEQ multiplex PCR reads with MiXCR. The profile covers about 300,000 distinct CDR3 sequences, with over 75% appearing a single time and around 0.18% taken by the ten largest. V usage is TRBV6-1 and J usage is TRBJ2-1; no clear D. This sequence originates from a human donor with multiple sclerosis. The material sequenced was CD8+ T cells from PBMCs. This CDR3 is CASDPHRSYNEQFF. CDR3 DNA: TGTGCCAGCGACCCACATCGATCTTACAATGAGCAGTTCTTC.